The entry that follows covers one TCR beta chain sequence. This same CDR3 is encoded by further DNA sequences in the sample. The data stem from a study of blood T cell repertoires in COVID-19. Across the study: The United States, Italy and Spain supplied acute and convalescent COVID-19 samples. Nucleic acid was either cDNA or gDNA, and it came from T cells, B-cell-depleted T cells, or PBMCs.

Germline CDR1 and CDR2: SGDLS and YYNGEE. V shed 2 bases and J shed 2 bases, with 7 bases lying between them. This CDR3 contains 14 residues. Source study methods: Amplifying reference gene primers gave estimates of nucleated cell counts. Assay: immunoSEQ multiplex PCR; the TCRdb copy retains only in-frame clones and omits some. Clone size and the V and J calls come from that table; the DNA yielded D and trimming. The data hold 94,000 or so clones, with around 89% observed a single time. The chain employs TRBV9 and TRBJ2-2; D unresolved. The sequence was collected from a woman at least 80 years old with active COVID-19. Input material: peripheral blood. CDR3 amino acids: CASSVTSNTGELFF. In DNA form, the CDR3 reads TGTGCCAGCAGCGTTACTTCCAACACCGGGGAGCTGTTTTTT.